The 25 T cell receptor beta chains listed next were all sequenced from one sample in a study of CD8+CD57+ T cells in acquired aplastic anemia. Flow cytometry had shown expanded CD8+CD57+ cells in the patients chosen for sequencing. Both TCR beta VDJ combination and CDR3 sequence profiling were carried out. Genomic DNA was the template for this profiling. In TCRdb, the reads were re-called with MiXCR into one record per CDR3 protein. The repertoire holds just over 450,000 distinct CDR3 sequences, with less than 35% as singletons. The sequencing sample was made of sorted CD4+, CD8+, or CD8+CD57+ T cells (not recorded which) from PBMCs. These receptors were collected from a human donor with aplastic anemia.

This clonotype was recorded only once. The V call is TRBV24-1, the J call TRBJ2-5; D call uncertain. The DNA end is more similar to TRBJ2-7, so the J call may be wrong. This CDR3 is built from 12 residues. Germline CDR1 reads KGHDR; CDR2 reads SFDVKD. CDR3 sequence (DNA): TGTGCCACCAGTGACAGCCAGTCCGAGCAGTACTTC. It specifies CATSDSQSEQYF.

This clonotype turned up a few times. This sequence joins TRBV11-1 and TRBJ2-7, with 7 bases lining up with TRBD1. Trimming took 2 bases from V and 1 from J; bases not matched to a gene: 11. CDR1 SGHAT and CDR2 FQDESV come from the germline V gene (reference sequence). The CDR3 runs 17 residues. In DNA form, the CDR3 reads TGTGCCAGCAGCTTAACTTCCCGGGACAGTCCTTCCTACGAGCAGTACTTC. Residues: CASSLTSRDSPSYEQYF.

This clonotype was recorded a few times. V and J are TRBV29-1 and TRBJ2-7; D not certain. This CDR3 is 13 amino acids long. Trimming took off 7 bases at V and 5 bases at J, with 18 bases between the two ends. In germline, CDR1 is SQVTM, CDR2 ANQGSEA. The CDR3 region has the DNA TGCAGCGCCCGGACCGTCATATCGCACGAGCAGTACTTC. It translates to CSARTVISHEQYF.

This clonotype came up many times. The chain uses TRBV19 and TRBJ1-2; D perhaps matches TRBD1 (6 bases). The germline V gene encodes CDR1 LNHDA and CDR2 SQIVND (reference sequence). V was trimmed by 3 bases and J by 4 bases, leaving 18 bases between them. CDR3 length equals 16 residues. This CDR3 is CASSMGIFGTSYGYTF. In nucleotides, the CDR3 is TGTGCCAGTAGTATGGGGATTTTTGGGACATCCTATGGCTACACCTTC.

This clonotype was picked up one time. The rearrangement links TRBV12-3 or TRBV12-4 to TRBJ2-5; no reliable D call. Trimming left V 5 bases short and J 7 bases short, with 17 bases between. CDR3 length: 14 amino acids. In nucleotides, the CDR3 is TGTGCCAGCAGTCCGTGGGCCAAAGGAAGGACCCAGTACTTC. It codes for CASSPWAKGRTQYF.

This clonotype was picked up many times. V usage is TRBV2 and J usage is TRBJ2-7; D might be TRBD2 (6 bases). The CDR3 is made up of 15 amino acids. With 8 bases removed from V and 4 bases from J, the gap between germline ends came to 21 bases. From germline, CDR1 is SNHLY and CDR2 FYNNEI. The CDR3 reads CASAPNAGIEYEQYF. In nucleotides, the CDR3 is TGTGCCAGCGCCCCAAACGCGGGAATCGAATACGAGCAGTACTTC.

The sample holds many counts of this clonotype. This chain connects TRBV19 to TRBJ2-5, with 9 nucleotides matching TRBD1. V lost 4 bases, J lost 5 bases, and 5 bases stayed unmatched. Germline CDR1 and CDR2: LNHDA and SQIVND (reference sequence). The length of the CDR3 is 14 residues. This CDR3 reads CASSKRTGEETQYF. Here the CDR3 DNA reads TGTGCCAGTAGTAAAAGGACAGGGGAGGAGACCCAGTACTTC.

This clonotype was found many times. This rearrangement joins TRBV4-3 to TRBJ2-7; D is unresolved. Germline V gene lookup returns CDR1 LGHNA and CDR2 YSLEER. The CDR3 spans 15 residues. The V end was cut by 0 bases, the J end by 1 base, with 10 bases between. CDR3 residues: CASSQDLGTSYEQYF. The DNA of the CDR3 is TGCGCCAGCAGCCAAGATCTGGGCACGTCCTACGAGCAGTACTTC.

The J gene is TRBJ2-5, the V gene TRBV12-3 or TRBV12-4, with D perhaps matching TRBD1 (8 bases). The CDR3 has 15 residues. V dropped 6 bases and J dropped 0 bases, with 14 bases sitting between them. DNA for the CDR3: TGTGCCAGCAGCGTACAGGGGGGGTACCAAGAGACCCAGTACTTC. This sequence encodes CASSVQGGYQETQYF.

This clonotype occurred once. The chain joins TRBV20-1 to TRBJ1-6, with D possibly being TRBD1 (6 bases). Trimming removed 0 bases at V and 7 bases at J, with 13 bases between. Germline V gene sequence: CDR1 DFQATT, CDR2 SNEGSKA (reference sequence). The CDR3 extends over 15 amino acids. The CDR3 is CSARDPQGGNSPLHF. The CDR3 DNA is TGCAGTGCTAGAGACCCACAGGGAGGGAATTCACCCCTCCACTTT.

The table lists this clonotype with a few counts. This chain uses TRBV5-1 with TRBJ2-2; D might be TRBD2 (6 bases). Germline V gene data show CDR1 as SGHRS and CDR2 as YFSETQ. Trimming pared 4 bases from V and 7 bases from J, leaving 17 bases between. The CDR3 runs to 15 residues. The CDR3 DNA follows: TGCGCCAGCAGCACGAGGGAGGTATACATCGGGGAGCTGTTTTTT. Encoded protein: CASSTREVYIGELFF.

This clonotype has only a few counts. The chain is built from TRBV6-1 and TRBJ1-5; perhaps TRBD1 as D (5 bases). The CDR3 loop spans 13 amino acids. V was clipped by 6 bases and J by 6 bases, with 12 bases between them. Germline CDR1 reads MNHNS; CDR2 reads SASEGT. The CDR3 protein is CASRRGVSQPQHF. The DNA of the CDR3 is TGTGCCAGCAGAAGAGGGGTGAGTCAGCCCCAGCATTTT.

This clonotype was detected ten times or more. CDR3 nucleotide sequence: TGTGCCACCAGCAGAGAGGTAGCTTGGAATCAGCCCCAGCATTTT. The encoded protein is CATSREVAWNQPQHF. The chain joins TRBV15 to TRBJ1-5, with D uncertain. Germline assignment: CDR1 LNHNV and CDR2 YYDKDF (reference sequence). The CDR3 length is 15 residues. Deletions cut 0 bases from V and 4 bases from J, with 10 bases between.

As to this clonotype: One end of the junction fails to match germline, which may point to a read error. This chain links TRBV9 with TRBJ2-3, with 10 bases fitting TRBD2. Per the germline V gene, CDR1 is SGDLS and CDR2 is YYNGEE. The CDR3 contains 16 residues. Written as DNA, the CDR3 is TGTGCCAGCAGCGTCAGAGCGGGGGGGAGCACAGATACGCAGTACTTT. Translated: CASSVRAGGSTDTQYF.

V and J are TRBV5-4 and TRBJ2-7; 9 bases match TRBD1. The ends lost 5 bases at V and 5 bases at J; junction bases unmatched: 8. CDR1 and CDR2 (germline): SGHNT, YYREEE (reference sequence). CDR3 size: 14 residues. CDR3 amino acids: CASRTGQGSDEQYF. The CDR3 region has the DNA TGTGCCAGCAGGACGGGACAGGGAAGCGACGAGCAGTACTTC. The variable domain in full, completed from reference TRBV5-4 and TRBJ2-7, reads ETGVTQSPTHLIKTRGQQVTLRCSSQSGHNTVSWYQQALGQGPQFIFQYYREEENGRGNFPPRFSGLQFPNYSSELNVNALELDDSALYLCASRTGQGSDEQYFGPGTRLTVT.

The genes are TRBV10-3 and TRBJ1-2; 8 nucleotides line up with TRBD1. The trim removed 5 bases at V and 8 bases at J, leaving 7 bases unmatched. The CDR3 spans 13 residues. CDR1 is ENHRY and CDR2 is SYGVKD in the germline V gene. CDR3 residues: CAISMGQARGYTF. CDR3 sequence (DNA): TGTGCCATCAGTATGGGACAGGCCCGGGGCTACACCTTC.

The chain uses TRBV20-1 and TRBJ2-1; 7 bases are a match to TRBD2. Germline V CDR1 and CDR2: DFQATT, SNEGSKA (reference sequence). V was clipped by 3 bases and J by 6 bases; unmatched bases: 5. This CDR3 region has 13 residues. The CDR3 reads CSASKSGANEQFF. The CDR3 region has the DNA TGCAGTGCTAGCAAGAGCGGGGCCAATGAGCAGTTCTTC.

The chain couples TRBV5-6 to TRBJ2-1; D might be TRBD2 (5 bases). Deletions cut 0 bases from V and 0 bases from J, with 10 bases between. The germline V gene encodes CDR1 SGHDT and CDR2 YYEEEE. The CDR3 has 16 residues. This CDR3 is CASSLGTASSYNEQFF. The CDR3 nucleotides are TGTGCCAGCAGCTTGGGGACTGCGAGCTCCTACAATGAGCAGTTCTTC.

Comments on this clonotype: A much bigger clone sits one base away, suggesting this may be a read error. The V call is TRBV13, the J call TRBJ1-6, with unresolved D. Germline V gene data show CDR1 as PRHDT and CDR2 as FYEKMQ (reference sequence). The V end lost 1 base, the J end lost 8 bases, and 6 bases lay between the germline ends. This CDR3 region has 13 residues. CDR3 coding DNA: TGTGCCAGCAGCTTAGCCAATCATTCACCCCTCCACTTT. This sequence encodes CASSLANHSPLHF.

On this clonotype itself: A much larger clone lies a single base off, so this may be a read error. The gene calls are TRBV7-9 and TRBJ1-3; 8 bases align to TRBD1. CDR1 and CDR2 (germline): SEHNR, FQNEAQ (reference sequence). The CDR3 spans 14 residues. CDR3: CASRSTGDGDTIYF. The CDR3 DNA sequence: TGTGCCAGCAGGTCGACAGGGGATGGAGACACCATATATTTT.

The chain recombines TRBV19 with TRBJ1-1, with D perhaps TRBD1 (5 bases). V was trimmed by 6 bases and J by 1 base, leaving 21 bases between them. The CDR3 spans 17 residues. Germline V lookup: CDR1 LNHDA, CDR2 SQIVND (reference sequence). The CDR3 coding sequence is TGTGCCAGTAGGCCGGGAGGGCCAGGGCGTGAGAACACTGAAGCTTTCTTT. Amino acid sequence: CASRPGGPGRENTEAFF.

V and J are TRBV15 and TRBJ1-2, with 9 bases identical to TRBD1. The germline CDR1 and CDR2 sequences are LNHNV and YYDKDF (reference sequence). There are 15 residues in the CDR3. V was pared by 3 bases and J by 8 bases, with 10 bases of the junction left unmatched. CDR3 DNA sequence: TGTGCCACCAGCAGGAGAGTGACAGGGGGGAGAGGCTACACCTTC. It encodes CATSRRVTGGRGYTF.

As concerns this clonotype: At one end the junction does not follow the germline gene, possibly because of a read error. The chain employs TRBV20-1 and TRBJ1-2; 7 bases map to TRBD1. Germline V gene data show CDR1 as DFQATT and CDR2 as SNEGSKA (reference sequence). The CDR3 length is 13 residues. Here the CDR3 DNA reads TGCGGTGCCTTACTAGGGGGCCATTGGGGCTACACCTTC. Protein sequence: CGALLGGHWGYTF.

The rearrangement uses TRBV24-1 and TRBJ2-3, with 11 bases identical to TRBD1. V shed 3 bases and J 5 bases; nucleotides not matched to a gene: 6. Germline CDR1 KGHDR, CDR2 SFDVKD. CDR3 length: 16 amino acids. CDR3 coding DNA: TGTGCCACCAGTGATGGACAGGGGGCGCGTAGAGATACGCAGTATTTT. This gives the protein CATSDGQGARRDTQYF.

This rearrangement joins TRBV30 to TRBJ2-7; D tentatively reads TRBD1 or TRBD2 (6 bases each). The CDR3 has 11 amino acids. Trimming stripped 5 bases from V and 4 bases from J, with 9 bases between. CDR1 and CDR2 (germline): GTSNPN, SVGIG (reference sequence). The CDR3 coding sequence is TGTGCCTGGCAAGGGGGGTACGAGCAGTACTTC. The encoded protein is CAWQGGYEQYF.